This T cell receptor beta chain was found in a study of T cell repertoires in cytomegalovirus infection. Across the study: Shared public TCR beta signatures pointed to both CMV infection and a matching HLA type.

Using its own MiXCR run on the reads, TCRdb lists one record per CDR3 protein. Of 450,000 to 600,000 distinct CDR3 sequences in the sample, more than 40% were seen once. Per germline, CDR1 SGHVS and CDR2 FNYEAQ. The CDR3 runs 16 residues. The V end lost 3 bases, the J end lost 5 bases, and 20 bases lay between the germline ends. General observations from the study: The ex vivo response showed dominance by HLA-C-restricted CMV-specific TCR beta clonotypes.

Note on this clonotype: Its cognate antigen is unknown.

The chain has TRBV7-6 and TRBJ2-7; maybe TRBD1 (6 bases). The sample consisted of cultured PBMCs, taken from culture after CMV antigen stimulation. The clonotype comes from a human donor in good health (CMV status not recorded). Some clones in this sample may be carry-over from other donors' samples. In DNA form, the CDR3 reads TGTGCCAGCAGCTTTCAGGGTTTGGGGGCATTCAACGAGCAGTACTTC. It codes for CASSFQGLGAFNEQYF.